This T cell receptor (beta chain) was documented in a study of technical replicates of blood from several donors. Using immunoSEQ multiplex PCR, the repertoire was profiled, and TCRdb retains in-frame clones only, with some absent. The table includes tens of thousands of clones, almost 95% detected once. V was cut by 7 bases and J by 2 bases, with 8 bases left in between. The V gene's germline CDR1 is MDHEN and CDR2 SYDVKM. The CDR3 has 12 amino acids. The chain carries TRBV28 and TRBJ1-1; D uncertain. The sample was T cells isolated from PBMCs. The receptor comes from a human donor in good health. The CDR3 protein is CASTSFNTEAFF. The CDR3 coding sequence is TGTGCCAGCACCTCCTTTAACACTGAAGCTTTCTTT.